Sequencing of this T cell receptor beta chain was carried out in a study of vaccination and CD4 T cells after COVID-19. The sample's treatment: approximately 9-day PBMC culture with coronavirus spike peptide pools or control peptides (ViraFEST assay). The Oncomine TCR Beta short-read assay sequenced DNA from cultured CD4+ T cells. Cultured CD4+ T cells yielded the extracted genomic DNA. A single record per CDR3 protein comes from TCRdb applying MiXCR to the PCR reads. Here the sample spans some 25,000 distinct CDR3 sequences, around three fifths being singletons. Trimming removed 5 bases from V and 4 bases from J; junction bases left unmatched: 4. CDR3 size: 14 residues. The sample holds one count of this clonotype. No antigen is known for it.

Sequences were obtained from CD4+ T cells from blood, cultured in vitro. The chain uses TRBV12-3 or TRBV12-4 and TRBJ2-3; the match to TRBD1 covers 9 bases. This clonotype originated in a human donor who had recovered from COVID-19. In DNA form, the CDR3 reads TGTGCCAGCAGTACACGGGACAGGGCAGATACGCAGTATTTT. Encoded protein: CASSTRDRADTQYF.